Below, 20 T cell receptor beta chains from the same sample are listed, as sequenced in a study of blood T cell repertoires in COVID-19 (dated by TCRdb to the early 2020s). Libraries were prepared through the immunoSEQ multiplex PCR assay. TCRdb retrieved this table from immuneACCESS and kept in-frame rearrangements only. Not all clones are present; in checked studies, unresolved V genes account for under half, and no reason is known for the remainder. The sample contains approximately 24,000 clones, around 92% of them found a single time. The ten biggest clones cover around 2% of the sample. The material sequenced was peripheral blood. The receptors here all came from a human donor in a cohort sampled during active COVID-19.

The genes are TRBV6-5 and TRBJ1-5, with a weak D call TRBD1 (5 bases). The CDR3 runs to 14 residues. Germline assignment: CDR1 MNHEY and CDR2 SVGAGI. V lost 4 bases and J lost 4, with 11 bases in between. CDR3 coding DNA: TGTGCCAGCAGTTCCTCGACAGCGAATCAGCCCCAGCATTTT. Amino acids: CASSSSTANQPQHF.

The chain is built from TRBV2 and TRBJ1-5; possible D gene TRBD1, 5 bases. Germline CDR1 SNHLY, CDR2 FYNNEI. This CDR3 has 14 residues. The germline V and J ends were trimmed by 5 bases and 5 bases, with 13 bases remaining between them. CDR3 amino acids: CASSQGPGDQPQHF. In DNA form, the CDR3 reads TGTGCCAGCAGTCAGGGCCCGGGGGATCAGCCCCAGCATTTT.

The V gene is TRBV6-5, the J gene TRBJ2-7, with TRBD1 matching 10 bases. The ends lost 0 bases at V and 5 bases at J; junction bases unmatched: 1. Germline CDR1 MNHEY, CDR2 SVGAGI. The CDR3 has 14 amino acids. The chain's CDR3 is CASSYSTGGHEQYF. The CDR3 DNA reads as TGTGCCAGCAGTTACTCGACAGGGGGCCACGAGCAGTACTTC.

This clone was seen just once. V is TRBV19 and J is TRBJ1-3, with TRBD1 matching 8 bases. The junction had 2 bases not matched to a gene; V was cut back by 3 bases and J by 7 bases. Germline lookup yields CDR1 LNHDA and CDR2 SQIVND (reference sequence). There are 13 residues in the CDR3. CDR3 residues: CASSIAGGNTIYF. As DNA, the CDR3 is TGTGCCAGTAGTATTGCAGGGGGCAACACCATATATTTT. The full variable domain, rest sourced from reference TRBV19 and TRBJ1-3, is DGGITQSPKYLFRKEGQNVTLSCEQNLNHDAMYWYRQDPGQGLRLIYYSQIVNDFQKGDIAEGYSVSREKKESFPLTVTSAQKNPTAFYLCASSIAGGNTIYFGEGSWLTVV.

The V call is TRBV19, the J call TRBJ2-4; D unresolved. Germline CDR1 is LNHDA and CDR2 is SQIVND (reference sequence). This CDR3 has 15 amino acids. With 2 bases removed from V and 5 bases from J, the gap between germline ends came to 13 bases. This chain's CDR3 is CASSISGVAENIQYF. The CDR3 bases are TGTGCCAGTAGTATAAGTGGAGTAGCTGAAAACATTCAGTACTTC.

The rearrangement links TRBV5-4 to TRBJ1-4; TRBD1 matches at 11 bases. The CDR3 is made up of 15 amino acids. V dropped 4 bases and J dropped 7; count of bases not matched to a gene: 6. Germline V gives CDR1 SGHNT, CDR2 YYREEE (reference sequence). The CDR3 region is CASSGTGTGGEKLFF. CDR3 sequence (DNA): TGTGCCAGCAGCGGAACCGGGACAGGGGGTGAAAAACTGTTTTTT. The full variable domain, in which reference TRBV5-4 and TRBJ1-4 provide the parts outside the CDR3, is ETGVTQSPTHLIKTRGQQVTLRCSSQSGHNTVSWYQQALGQGPQFIFQYYREEENGRGNFPPRFSGLQFPNYSSELNVNALELDDSALYLCASSGTGTGGEKLFFGSGTQLSVL.

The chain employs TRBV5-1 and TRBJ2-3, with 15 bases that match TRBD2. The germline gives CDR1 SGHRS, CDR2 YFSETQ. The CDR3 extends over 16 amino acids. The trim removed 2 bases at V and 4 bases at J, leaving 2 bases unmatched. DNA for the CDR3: TGCGCCAGCAGCTTCGGACTAGCGGGGGGGCCAGATACGCAGTATTTT. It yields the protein CASSFGLAGGPDTQYF. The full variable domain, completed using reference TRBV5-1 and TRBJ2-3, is KAGVTQTPRYLIKTRGQQVTLSCSPISGHRSVSWYQQTPGQGLQFLFEYFSETQRNKGNFPGRFSGRQFSNSRSEMNVSTLELGDSALYLCASSFGLAGGPDTQYFGPGTRLTVL.

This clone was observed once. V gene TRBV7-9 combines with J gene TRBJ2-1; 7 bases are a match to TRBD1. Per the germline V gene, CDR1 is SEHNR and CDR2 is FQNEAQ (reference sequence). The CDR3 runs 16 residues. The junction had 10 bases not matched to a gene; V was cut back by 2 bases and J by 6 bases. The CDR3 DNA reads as TGTGCCAGCAGCTTACGGGCGACAGGGAGATCCAATGAGCAGTTCTTC. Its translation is CASSLRATGRSNEQFF.

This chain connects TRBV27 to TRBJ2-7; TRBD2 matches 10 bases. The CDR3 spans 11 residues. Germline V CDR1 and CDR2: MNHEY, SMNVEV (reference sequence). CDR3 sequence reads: CASSFFRTSGV. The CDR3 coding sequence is TGTGCCAGCAGTTTCTTTCGGACTAGCGGCGTC.

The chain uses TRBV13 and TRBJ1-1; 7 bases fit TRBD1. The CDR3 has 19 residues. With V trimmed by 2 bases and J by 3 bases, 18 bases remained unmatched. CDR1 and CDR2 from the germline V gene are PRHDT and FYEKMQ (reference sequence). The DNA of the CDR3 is TGTGCCAGCAGCTTAATGAGCGGAGGGGGCGTTATTAGGTACACTGAAGCTTTCTTT. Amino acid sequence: CASSLMSGGGVIRYTEAFF. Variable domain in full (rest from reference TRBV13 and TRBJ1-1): AAGVIQSPRHLIKEKRETATLKCYPIPRHDTVYWYQQGPGQDPQFLISFYEKMQSDKGSIPDRFSAQQFSDYHSELNMSSLELGDSALYFCASSLMSGGGVIRYTEAFFGQGTRLTVV.

CDR3 DNA: TGCGCCAGCAGCCAAGAAGACAATAGCAATCAGCCCCAGCATTTT. The encoded protein is CASSQEDNSNQPQHF. This chain joins TRBV4-1 and TRBJ1-5; D gene unclear. Germline V gene sequence: CDR1 MGHRA, CDR2 YSYEKL. V dropped 0 bases and J dropped 0 bases, with 6 bases sitting between them. This CDR3 spans 15 amino acids.

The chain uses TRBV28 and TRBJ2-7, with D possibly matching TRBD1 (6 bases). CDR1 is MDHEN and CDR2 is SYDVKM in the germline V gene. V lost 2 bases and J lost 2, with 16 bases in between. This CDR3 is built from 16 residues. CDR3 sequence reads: CASSLTPDSYTYEQYF. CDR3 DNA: TGTGCCAGCAGTTTAACCCCGGACAGCTACACCTACGAGCAGTACTTC.

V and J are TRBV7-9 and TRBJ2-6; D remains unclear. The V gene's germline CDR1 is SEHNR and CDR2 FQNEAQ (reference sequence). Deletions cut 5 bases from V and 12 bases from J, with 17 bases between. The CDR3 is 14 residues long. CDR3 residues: CASSQQRDSPVLTF. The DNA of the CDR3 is TGTGCCAGCAGCCAACAACGCGACTCGCCCGTCCTGACTTTC.

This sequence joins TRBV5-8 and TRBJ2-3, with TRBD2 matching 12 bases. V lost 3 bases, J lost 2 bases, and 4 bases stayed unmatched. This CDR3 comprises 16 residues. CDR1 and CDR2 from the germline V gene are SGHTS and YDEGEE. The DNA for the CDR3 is TGTGCCAGCAGCTCCGGACTAGCGGGGATCACAGATACGCAGTATTTT. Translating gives CASSSGLAGITDTQYF.

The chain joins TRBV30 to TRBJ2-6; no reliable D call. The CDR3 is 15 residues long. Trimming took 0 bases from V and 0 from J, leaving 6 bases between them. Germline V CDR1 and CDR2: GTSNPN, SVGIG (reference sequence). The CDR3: CAWSVQSSGANVLTF. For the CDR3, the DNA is TGTGCCTGGAGTGTACAAAGCTCTGGGGCCAACGTCCTGACTTTC. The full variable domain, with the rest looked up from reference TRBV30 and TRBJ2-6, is SQTIHQWPATLVQPVGSPLSLECTVEGTSNPNLYWYRQAAGRGLQLLFYSVGIGQISSEVPQNLSASRPQDRQFILSSKKLLLSDSGFYLCAWSVQSSGANVLTFGAGSRLTVL.

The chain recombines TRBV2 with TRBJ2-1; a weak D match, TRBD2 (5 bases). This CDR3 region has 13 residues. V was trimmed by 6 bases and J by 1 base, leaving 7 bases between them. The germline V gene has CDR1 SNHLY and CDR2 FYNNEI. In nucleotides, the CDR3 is TGTGCCAGCAGGCGAGGGTCCTACAATGAGCAGTTCTTC. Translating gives CASRRGSYNEQFF.

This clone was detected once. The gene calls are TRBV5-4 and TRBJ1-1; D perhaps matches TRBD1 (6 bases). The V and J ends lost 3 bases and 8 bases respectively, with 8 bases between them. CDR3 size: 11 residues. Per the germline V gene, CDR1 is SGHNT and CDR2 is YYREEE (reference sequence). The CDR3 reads CASSSGQEAFF. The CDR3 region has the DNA TGTGCCAGCAGCTCCGGACAGGAAGCTTTCTTT.

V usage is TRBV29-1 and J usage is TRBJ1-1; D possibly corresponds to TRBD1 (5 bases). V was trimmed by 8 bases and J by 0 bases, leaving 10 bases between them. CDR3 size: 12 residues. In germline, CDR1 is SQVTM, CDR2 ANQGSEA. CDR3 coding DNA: TGCAGCTTTAGGGGCTTGAACACTGAAGCTTTCTTT. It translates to CSFRGLNTEAFF.

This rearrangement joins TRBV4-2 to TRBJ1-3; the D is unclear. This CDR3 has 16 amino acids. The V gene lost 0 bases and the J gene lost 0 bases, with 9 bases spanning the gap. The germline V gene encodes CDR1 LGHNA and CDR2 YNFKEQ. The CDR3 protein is CASSQDSQSSGNTIYF. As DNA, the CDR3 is TGTGCCAGCAGCCAAGATTCACAAAGCTCTGGAAACACCATATATTTT.

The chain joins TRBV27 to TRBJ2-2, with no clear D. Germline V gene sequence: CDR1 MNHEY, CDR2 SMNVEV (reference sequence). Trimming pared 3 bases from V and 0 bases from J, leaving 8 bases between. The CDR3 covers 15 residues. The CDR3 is CASSFDLTNTGELFF. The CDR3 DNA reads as TGTGCCAGCAGTTTCGACTTGACGAACACCGGGGAGCTGTTTTTT.